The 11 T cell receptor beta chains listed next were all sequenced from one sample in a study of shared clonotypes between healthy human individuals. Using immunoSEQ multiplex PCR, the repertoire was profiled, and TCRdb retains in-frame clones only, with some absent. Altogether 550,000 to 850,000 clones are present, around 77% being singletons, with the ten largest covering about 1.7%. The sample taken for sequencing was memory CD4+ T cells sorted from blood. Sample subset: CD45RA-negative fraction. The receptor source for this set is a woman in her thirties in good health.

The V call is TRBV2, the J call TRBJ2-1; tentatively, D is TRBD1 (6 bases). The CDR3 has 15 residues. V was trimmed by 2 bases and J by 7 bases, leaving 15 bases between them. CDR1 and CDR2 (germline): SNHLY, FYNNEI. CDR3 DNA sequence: TGTGCCAGCAGTGAAAATAGCAGGGGTAGTAATGAGCAGTTCTTC. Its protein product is CASSENSRGSNEQFF.

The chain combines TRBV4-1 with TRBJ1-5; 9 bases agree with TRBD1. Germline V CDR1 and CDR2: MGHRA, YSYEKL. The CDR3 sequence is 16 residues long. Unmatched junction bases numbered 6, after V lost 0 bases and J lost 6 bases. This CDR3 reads CASSQEATGGRQPQHF. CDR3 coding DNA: TGCGCCAGCAGCCAAGAAGCCACAGGGGGCCGTCAGCCCCAGCATTTT.

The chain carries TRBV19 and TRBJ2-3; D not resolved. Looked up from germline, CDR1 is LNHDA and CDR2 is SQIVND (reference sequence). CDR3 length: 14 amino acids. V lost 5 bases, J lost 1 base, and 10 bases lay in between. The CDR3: CASSPPPGTDTQYF. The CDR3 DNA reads TGTGCCAGTAGTCCCCCCCCCGGCACAGATACGCAGTATTTT.

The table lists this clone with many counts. The CDR3 coding sequence is TGTGCCAGCATTAAAACTAGCGGGGGCCCCAGCTCCTACAATGAGCAGTTCTTC. This gives the protein CASIKTSGGPSSYNEQFF. V is TRBV27 and J is TRBJ2-1; 11 bases align to TRBD2. The CDR3 has 18 residues. Germline V gives CDR1 MNHEY, CDR2 SMNVEV (reference sequence). Trimming cost V 7 bases and J 0 bases; bases outside gene matches: 11.

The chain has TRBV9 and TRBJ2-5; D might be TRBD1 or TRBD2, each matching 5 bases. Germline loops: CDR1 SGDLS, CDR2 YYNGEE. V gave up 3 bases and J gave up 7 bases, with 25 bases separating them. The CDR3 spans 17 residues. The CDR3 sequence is CASSADTLRGPRGTQYF. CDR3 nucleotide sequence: TGTGCCAGCAGCGCTGACACACTCCGGGGCCCCCGCGGGACCCAGTACTTC.

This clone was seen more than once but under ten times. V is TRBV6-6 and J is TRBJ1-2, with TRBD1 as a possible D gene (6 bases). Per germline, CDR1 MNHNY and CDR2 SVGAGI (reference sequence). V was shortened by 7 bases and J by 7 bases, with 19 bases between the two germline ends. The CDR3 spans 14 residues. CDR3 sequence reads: CASNQQTGRFGYTF. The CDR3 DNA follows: TGTGCCAGCAACCAACAGACAGGTCGGTTTGGCTACACCTTC.

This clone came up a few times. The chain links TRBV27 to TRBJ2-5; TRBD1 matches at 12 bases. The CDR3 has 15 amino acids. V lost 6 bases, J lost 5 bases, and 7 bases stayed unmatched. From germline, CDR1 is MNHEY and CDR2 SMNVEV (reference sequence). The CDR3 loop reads CASSQGTGGRETQYF. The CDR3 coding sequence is TGTGCCAGCAGCCAAGGGACAGGGGGCCGGGAGACCCAGTACTTC.

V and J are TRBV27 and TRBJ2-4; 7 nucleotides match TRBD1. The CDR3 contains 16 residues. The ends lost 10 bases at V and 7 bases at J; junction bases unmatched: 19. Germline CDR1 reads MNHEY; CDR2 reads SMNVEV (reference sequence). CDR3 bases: TGTGCCAACTTATTTAAGGGTGGGACAGTCGGGAACATTCAGTACTTC. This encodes CANLFKGGTVGNIQYF.

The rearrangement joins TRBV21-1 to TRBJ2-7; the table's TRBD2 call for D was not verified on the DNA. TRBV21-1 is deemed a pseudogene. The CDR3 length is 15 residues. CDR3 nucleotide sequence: TGTGCCAGCAGCGGGGGGGTTCTAGCCTGCCACGAGCAGTACTTC. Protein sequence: CASSGGVLACHEQYF.

The CDR3 coding sequence is TGTGCCAGCAGCCAAGGTCCGGCCCAGTACTTC. Translating it yields CASSQGPAQYF. This chain links TRBV14 with TRBJ2-5; no clear D. The V end lost 1 base, the J end lost 9 bases, and 6 bases lay between the germline ends. Germline lookup yields CDR1 SGHDN and CDR2 FVKESK. This CDR3 contains 11 residues.

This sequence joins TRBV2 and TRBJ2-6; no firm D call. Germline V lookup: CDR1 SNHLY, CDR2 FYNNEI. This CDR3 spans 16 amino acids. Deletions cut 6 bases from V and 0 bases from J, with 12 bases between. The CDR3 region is CASRGFRASGANVLTF. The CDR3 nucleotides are TGTGCCAGCAGGGGCTTTCGGGCCTCTGGGGCCAACGTCCTGACTTTC.